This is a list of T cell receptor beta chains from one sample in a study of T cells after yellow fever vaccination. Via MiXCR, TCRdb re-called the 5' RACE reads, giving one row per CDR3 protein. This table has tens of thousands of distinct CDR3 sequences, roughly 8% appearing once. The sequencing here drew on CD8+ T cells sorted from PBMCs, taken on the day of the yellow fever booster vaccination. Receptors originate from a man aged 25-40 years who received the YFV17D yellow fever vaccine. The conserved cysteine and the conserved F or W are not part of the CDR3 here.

CDR3: ASSQVSVFTGELF; V: TRBV14
CDR3: ASSLSDRGPLFYEQY; V: TRBV5-4
CDR3: ASSPSDRNYNEQF; V: TRBV9
CDR3: ASSVGLAASSYNEQF; V: TRBV9
CDR3: ATSDSRGGTGEQF; V: TRBV24-1
CDR3: SVEAGAEIFTEAF; V: TRBV29-1
CDR3: ASSSSSGPNGEQF; V: TRBV13
CDR3: ASSSTTDTQY; V: TRBV27
CDR3: ASSAGASYEQY; V: TRBV6-6
CDR3: ASMKAPGVIAGGAGANVLT; V: TRBV19
CDR3: ASSESGEAWDEQF; V: TRBV10-1
CDR3: ASSATKPPTGRGLGYT; V: TRBV28
CDR3: ASSLGFRGITYEQY; V: TRBV11-2
CDR3: ASSATGLRNRNEQF; V: TRBV9
CDR3: ASSREFTGELF; V: TRBV7-2
CDR3: SVERSADEQF; V: TRBV29-1
CDR3: ASSQEYPPGGGYT; V: TRBV4-3
CDR3: SATDSGYPQY; V: TRBV20-1
CDR3: AWTGGRNNEQF; V: TRBV30
CDR3: SDVDRTYGYT; V: TRBV20-1
CDR3: ATSTLSYNEQF; V: TRBV2
CDR3: ASSSRPGAYEQY; V: TRBV5-6
CDR3: ASSYSPGPVLAGGPAEDTQY; V: TRBV6-2/TRBV6-3
CDR3: ASSFHIAGPYEQY; V: TRBV5-1
CDR3: ASSDSLAKNIQY; V: TRBV6-1
CDR3: ASSAGPGANEQF; V: TRBV18
CDR3: ASSLRHHEQY; V: TRBV5-6
CDR3: AWSVGEGPNTGELF; V: TRBV30